This paragraph reports one T cell receptor (beta chain). This clone was found once. This receptor's antigen is unknown. No much larger clone exists at a distance of one base, and base qualities are not known. These data come from a study of cytomegalovirus exposure and HLA in healthy donors (dated by TCRdb to 2015 to 2018). Broadly, across the study: According to an earlier analysis of a few hundred of the donors, 150 million to 200 million T cells yielded 120 million or so unique TCR beta sequences and 276 Gb of sequence data. An early release covering about 600 HLA-typed donors comprised roughly 300 gigabases of sequencing data and 85 million to 100 million unique TCR sequences. Of the roughly 400 genotyped donors, less than 85% were placed in the genetic ancestry cluster associated with self-reported Caucasian donors. The aim of the study was to test whether cataloging public T cell receptors could identify signatures of past pathogen exposure. The T cell repertoires of about 700 subjects were profiled by immunosequencing and related to cytomegalovirus serostatus. A separate validation cohort of about 110 different subjects was used in addition to the 666-subject first cohort. High-throughput TCR immunosequencing, statistical association of individual TCRs with disease status, and machine learning were combined to predict cytomegalovirus infection status. To study patterns of TCR occurrence, a later analysis re-analyzed previously published TCR beta repertoires from around 660 donors and added high-resolution HLA genotyping. Rather than drawing on any new phenotypic data, the later analysis identified candidate immune exposures from TCR beta sequences and the way those sequences occurred across donors. In an earlier analysis of a few hundred of the donors, high-throughput TCR beta sequencing was used to judge whether each TCR beta V gene segment behaved as functional or pseudogenic. Alongside the repertoire data, information on donor age, sex, ethnicity and CMV serostatus was compiled. A later genetic analysis took genome-wide SNP genotypes for about three fifths of the 666 donors and used that subset as a discovery cohort. Every repertoire in the discovery cohort had been generated on one and the same sequencing platform. Class I and class II HLA loci were covered by the typing at four-digit resolution. The number of typed donors differed by locus: 629-630 for A, B, C, DRB1 and DQB1; 522 for DQA1; approximately 600 for DPA1; and 450 to 480 for DPB1. Roughly five DR-DQ haplotypes were treated as single units for association and clustering because of strong linkage in the cohort. On average, about 200,000 unique TCR beta nucleotide sequences were sequenced per donor among roughly 430 genotyped donors of the cohort, with roughly 19% of those sequences being non-productive.

The CDR3 runs 15 residues from the cysteine to the phenylalanine. Kept here is only the CDR3 DNA, which spans 45 bases and is read in frame from base 1. At the junction V is shortened by 10 bases and J by 6 bases, with 22 bases in between. The germline V gene specifies MRHNA as CDR1 and SNTAGT as CDR2. Libraries were constructed by the immunoSEQ multiplex PCR assay. A mixture of 60 forward primers for TCR Vbeta segments and 13 reverse primers for TCR Jbeta segments was used in the multiplex PCR. Amplification of the CDR3 region of rearranged TCR beta genes was performed with a multiplex PCR assay on genomic DNA. On the Illumina HiSeq System, the amplified TCR beta libraries were sequenced as 87-base-pair reads. The study's own analysis went as follows. A later analysis tallied roughly 78 million unique TCR beta chains across the approximately 670 repertoires, and about 12 million of those chains were shared by two or more donors. A nearest-neighbor algorithm error-corrected the raw reads and collapsed the reads into unique sequences, merging closely related sequences to remove PCR and sequencing errors. CDR3 sequences were aligned to IMGT reference sequences to assign V, D and J gene segments. For a sequence to be retained, a match of at least six nucleotides to both a V gene segment and a J gene segment was required. A rearrangement was called productive if the CDR3 had no stop codons and remained in frame with V and J, and every other rearrangement was called non-productive. CDR3 was defined according to IMGT convention as the region running from the second conserved V-encoded cysteine to the conserved J-encoded phenylalanine. Sequences without an unambiguous match to a single V gene segment were excluded from the earlier analysis of several hundred of the donors. An earlier analysis of fewer than 750 of the donors classified V segments as functional when productive rearrangements were above 56.7% and as segregating when the standard deviation between donors was above 5%. To diagnose cytomegalovirus status from the catalog of TCR beta chain sequences, a statistical classification framework was built. V and J gene assignment, in a later analysis, came from comparing TCR nucleotide sequences with IMGT/GENE-DB human TR gene sequences. A later analysis assigned CDR3 sequences and most-parsimonious VDJ recombination scenarios with the TCRdist pipeline. In a later analysis, each TCR beta chain was defined by its CDR3 amino acid sequence together with its V-gene family, and reads lacking a unique V-gene family were excluded. In a later analysis, 450 to 600 highly shared, low-generation-probability nucleotide sequences were removed to address suspected cross-contamination and a sequencing artifact. In a later analysis, a clonal expansion index was calculated for each public chain from normalized within-repertoire ranks of inferred template counts. In a later analysis, generation probabilities were computed with a VDJ recombination model fitted to out-of-frame rearrangements, and the resulting probabilities were checked against IGoR. A later analysis scored TCR-TCR, TCR-HLA and TCR-CMV co-occurrence with hypergeometric tests, applying a repertoire-size bias correction to TCR pairs. False discovery rates were estimated in a later analysis by permuting HLA or CMV assignments 20 times. In a later analysis, co-occurring TCRs were grouped using DBSCAN, and TCRdist sequence similarity was added for clustering within HLA-allele-positive subsets. Repertoires with fewer than 30,000 or more than 120,000 public chains, plus five repertoires with anomalous nucleotide sharing, were excluded from co-occurrence clustering. Not all clones reach the TCRdb copy of this immuneACCESS table, which keeps in-frame sequences only. Checked studies attribute under half of the gap to unresolved V genes and leave the rest unexplained. V and J calls plus clone size are reproduced from that table; the DNA served to infer D and trimming. This sample is represented by tens of thousands of clones; around three quarters of them were singletons. The ten largest make up roughly 1.3% of the sample.

The cohort was made up of several hundred healthy bone marrow donors. At the time of sampling, every cohort member was nominally healthy, though immune exposures that went unrecorded were likely present. The donor tested CMV seronegative, placing the donor among the 352 seronegative members of the cohort. Every donor gave a peripheral blood sample, and the peripheral blood mononuclear cells from that sample were used for TCR beta sequencing. The Qiagen DNeasy Blood Extraction Kit was used to extract genomic DNA from the blood cell samples. The full study reports these points: In this cohort, only TCR beta chains were sequenced, and detectable features were limited by the absence of alpha or paired-chain data. Across donors, most TCR sequences were observed very rarely, whereas some public TCRs were present in many individuals. A later analysis found that most CMV-associated TCR beta chains appeared HLA-restricted, with HLA associations seemingly driven largely by CMV exposure. Sequencing depth was assumed to be roughly uniform across donors in the presence/absence analyses, though that assumption may not hold. For the cohort, immune exposure information was limited to CMV serostatus. A cluster of highly shared sequence variants was judged likely to represent a technical artifact of the sequencing pipeline. A later analysis reported that several top co-occurrence clusters appeared linked to parvovirus B19, influenza, CMV and Epstein-Barr virus. Some IMGT-functional V segments, including TRBV6-2 and TRBV6-3, could not be distinguished by the 87-base-pair reads and were therefore excluded. An earlier analysis of several hundred of the donors showed that most TCR beta V segments appeared in productive rearrangements either about 87% or about 30% of the time, which broadly matched IMGT annotations. In the study, around 150 TCR beta chains were listed as associated with cytomegalovirus. In a later analysis, the rate of TCR association differed among HLA loci, with DRB1 alleles having the most associated TCRs and HLA-C alleles having the fewest. HLA typing was unavailable for some donors at each locus, so association tests used only the typed subset. Three of the identified cytomegalovirus-associated TCR beta chains were confirmed in vitro to be specific for cytomegalovirus antigens. The authors suggested that the approach could potentially be generalized to other disease states and immunological phenotypes. Because counts were too low, roughly 16 rarely observed V segments, including chromosome 9 orphons, were left out of the earlier analysis of over 550 of the donors. Linkage disequilibrium might explain the correlated functional status among segregating V segments, but an unknown experimental factor could not be excluded. A later genetic analysis reported fewer N-insertions in productive TCRs among donors in an Asian-associated ancestry cluster than the approximately 670-donor mean. A later genetic analysis associated a missense DCLRE1C variant with V-gene and J-gene trimming of TCR beta chains, and an independent cohort replicated the association. In both the original and validation cohorts, the classifier was reported to diagnose cytomegalovirus status with high specificity and sensitivity. When HLA alleles, especially DR and DQ, strongly co-occurred, attributing TCR associations to individual alleles was difficult. In a later analysis, over 15,000 TCR beta sequences were associated with specific HLA alleles at a false discovery rate of 0.05. A further reported finding was that TCR beta sequences accurately predicted the HLA-A and HLA-B alleles for most subjects in the first cohort. A later analysis found that HLA-associated TCR beta chains were more clonally expanded and had lower generation probabilities than equally common non-associated chains.

The V gene is TRBV6-4 and the J gene is TRBJ1-5, and TRBD1 may be the D gene, going by 6 matching bases. The sequenced material came from PBMCs. This clonotype was obtained from a male donor in good health and CMV-seronegative. In nucleotide form, the sequence is TGTGCCACCGGCGAGGGGGGGCGTAAGAGTCAGCCCCAGCATTTT. It codes for CATGEGGRKSQPQHF.